A single sample gave rise to the 16 T cell receptor beta chains below, sequenced in a study of spatial heterogeneity in lung cancer. MiXCR, applied by TCRdb to the 5' RACE reads, yields one record per CDR3 protein. The sample has about 7,100 distinct CDR3 sequences; about 5% are singletons. Described time point: sample taken at primary tumor resection. Tumor, nontumor lung or frozen PBMC supplied whole RNA that was sequenced unsorted. This sample comprised PBMCs, obtained at surgery. These receptors were obtained from a male donor with early-stage non-small cell lung cancer.

This clonotype was seen ten or more times. The V gene is TRBV15, the J gene TRBJ1-2; possible D gene TRBD1, 5 bases. The length of the CDR3 is 14 residues. From germline, CDR1 is LNHNV and CDR2 YYDKDF (reference sequence). The ends were cut back, 5 bases at V and 5 bases at J, with 15 bases in the middle. CDR3 nucleotides: TGTGCCACCAGCGCCTCTGGGACCAGATATGGCTACACCTTC. Translation gives CATSASGTRYGYTF.

This clonotype came up many times. The J gene is TRBJ2-7, the V gene TRBV7-2, with a weak D call TRBD1 (6 bases). This CDR3 contains 14 residues. Per the germline V gene, CDR1 is SGHTA and CDR2 is FQGNSA. V was pared by 5 bases and J by 3 bases, with 14 bases between. The CDR3 nucleotides read TGTGCCAGCAGCCTCCGGGACACCGACTACGAGCAGTACTTC. Its protein product is CASSLRDTDYEQYF.

In its sample, this clonotype was seen many times. V and J are TRBV5-8 and TRBJ2-1; TRBD1 is a possible D gene (6 bases). V was trimmed by 1 base and J by 0 bases, leaving 17 bases between them. Germline V gene data show CDR1 as SGHTS and CDR2 as YDEGEE. The CDR3 has 18 amino acids. The CDR3 sequence is CASSLIFTGKRSYNEQFF. The CDR3 region has the DNA TGTGCCAGCAGCTTGATTTTCACAGGGAAACGCTCCTACAATGAGCAGTTCTTC.

This clonotype was seen many times. This CDR3 is CASSTRNSRTYEQYF. The CDR3 nucleotides are TGTGCCAGCAGCACCCGCAACTCGAGAACTTACGAGCAGTACTTC. The rearrangement uses TRBV7-2 and TRBJ2-7, with no clear D. Germline values: CDR1 SGHTA, CDR2 FQGNSA. Trimming took off 5 bases at V and 4 bases at J, with 18 bases between the two ends. The CDR3 has 15 amino acids.

This clonotype has a count of ten or more. The genes are TRBV6-6 and TRBJ2-7; unclear D gene. The germline CDR1 and CDR2 sequences are MNHNY and SVGAGI (reference sequence). The germline V and J ends were trimmed by 5 bases and 5 bases, with 16 bases remaining between them. The length of the CDR3 is 14 residues. CDR3 bases: TGTGCCAGCAGTCTGCCGGTAGGGATTGACGAGCAGTACTTC. The encoded protein is CASSLPVGIDEQYF.

This clonotype was seen repeatedly, ten times or more. This chain uses TRBV20-1 with TRBJ1-4; D remains unclear. Deletions cut 5 bases from V and 0 bases from J, with 10 bases between. The germline gives CDR1 DFQATT, CDR2 SNEGSKA (reference sequence). The CDR3 length is 14 residues. CDR3 in amino acids: CSAPDFSTNEKLFF. CDR3 in DNA: TGCAGTGCTCCTGACTTCTCAACTAATGAAAAACTGTTTTTT.

This clonotype has ten or more counts. The gene calls are TRBV7-2 and TRBJ1-5, with a weak D call TRBD1 (5 bases). This CDR3 region has 15 residues. Trimming took off 2 bases at V and 7 bases at J, with 15 bases between the two ends. CDR1 SGHTA and CDR2 FQGNSA come from the germline V gene. CDR3 DNA: TGTGCCAGCAGCTTAATCCAGGGCGGGGGGCAGCCCCAGCATTTT. The encoded protein is CASSLIQGGGQPQHF.

At least ten counts were recorded for this clonotype. This chain connects TRBV2 to TRBJ2-2; 10 bases match TRBD2. Germline-derived CDR1 and CDR2 are SNHLY and FYNNEI. V shed 4 bases, J shed 1 base, and the junction held 15 bases outside the gene matches. The CDR3 is 20 amino acids. DNA for the CDR3: TGTGCCAGCAGTGTGACTCTGAGCGGGAGGGCCCTGAGGAACACCGGGGAGCTGTTTTTT. Its translation is CASSVTLSGRALRNTGELFF.

This clonotype was detected a few times. The CDR3 DNA reads as TGTGCCAGCAGCATCAACTATAACAATGAAAAACTGTTTTTT. It encodes CASSINYNNEKLFF. The V and J genes are TRBV7-2 and TRBJ1-4; D not certain. The CDR3 covers 14 residues. V was clipped by 5 bases and J by 5 bases, with 12 bases between them. Germline loops: CDR1 SGHTA, CDR2 FQGNSA.

In this sample, this clonotype turned up many times. This chain links TRBV7-2 with TRBJ2-3; 12 bases agree with TRBD2. V lost 5 bases to trimming and J lost 6 bases; unmatched junction nucleotides: 9. This CDR3 is 16 amino acids long. Per the germline V gene, CDR1 is SGHTA and CDR2 is FQGNSA. As DNA, the CDR3 is TGTGCCAGCAGCCTTAGACTAGCGGGAGTCGTGGATACGCAGTATTTT. Its protein product is CASSLRLAGVVDTQYF.

The sample holds many counts of this clonotype. This rearrangement joins TRBV27 to TRBJ2-7, with 14 bases fitting TRBD2. Germline V gene sequence: CDR1 MNHEY, CDR2 SMNVEV (reference sequence). CDR3 length equals 16 residues. The ends lost 3 bases at V and 12 bases at J; junction bases unmatched: 13. CDR3 sequence: CASSFLDPGLAGAMYF. CDR3 DNA: TGTGCCAGCAGTTTCCTTGATCCGGGACTAGCGGGGGCGATGTACTTC.

This clonotype showed up many times. V usage is TRBV7-8 and J usage is TRBJ2-4, with TRBD2 matching 10 bases. Losses at the gene ends were 6 bases for V and 4 bases for J; bases not matched to a gene: 9. CDR3 size: 16 residues. Germline values: CDR1 SGHVS, CDR2 FQNEAQ. The CDR3 here is CASSPSGTSVKNIQYF. In DNA form, the CDR3 reads TGTGCCAGCAGTCCTTCCGGGACTAGCGTTAAAAACATTCAGTACTTC.

This clonotype was observed at least ten times. The rearrangement joins TRBV20-1 to TRBJ2-3; 7 bases map to TRBD2. The length of the CDR3 is 15 residues. The germline gives CDR1 DFQATT, CDR2 SNEGSKA (reference sequence). Unmatched junction bases numbered 4, after V lost 0 bases and J lost 1 base. The CDR3 coding sequence is TGCAGTGCTAGAGATGGCGGGAGTGGCACAGATACGCAGTATTTT. Translation gives CSARDGGSGTDTQYF.

In regard to this clonotype: A much larger clone is a single base away; this may be a read error. The chain carries TRBV27 and TRBJ2-1; D is perhaps TRBD1 (5 bases). The V gene's germline CDR1 is MNHEY and CDR2 SMNVEV (reference sequence). The length of the CDR3 is 15 residues. CDR3 in amino acids: CACSLDSSIYNEQFF. As DNA, the CDR3 is TGTGCCTGCAGTTTAGACAGTTCCATCTACAATGAGCAGTTCTTC.

This clonotype has ten or more counts. The CDR3 loop reads CASSSESSGPRGTQYF. In DNA form, the CDR3 reads TGCGCCAGCAGCTCAGAATCTAGCGGGCCAAGAGGGACCCAGTACTTC. The chain employs TRBV5-1 and TRBJ2-5, with 8 positions matching TRBD2. CDR3 size: 16 residues. J was trimmed by 7 bases and V by 3 bases; bases with no gene match: 14. Germline CDR1 and CDR2: SGHRS and YFSETQ.

This clonotype was seen at least ten times. This rearrangement joins TRBV15 to TRBJ1-1, with D possibly TRBD1 on 5 matching bases. The CDR3 is 15 amino acids. Trimming removed 5 bases at V and 3 bases at J, with 16 bases between. Per the germline V gene, CDR1 is LNHNV and CDR2 is YYDKDF (reference sequence). The CDR3 DNA sequence: TGTGCCACCAGCCCCCGGGTGGGGGAGGACACTGAAGCTTTCTTT. Translated: CATSPRVGEDTEAFF.